This entry describes one TCR beta chain. The data belong to a study of identifying expanded T cells in peripheral blood. Trimming cost V 8 bases and J 6 bases, with 14 bases left between them. Germline V gene lookup returns CDR1 MNHEY and CDR2 SMNVEV (reference sequence). There are 13 residues in the CDR3. During the collection period, no donor immune events like infections were recorded. Method: immunoSEQ multiplex PCR; TCRdb's copy keeps in-frame clones and lacks some. Among more than 75,000 clones, around nine tenths were seen once, and the ten largest hold roughly 3.8%. The source of this sequence is a person aged 18 to 75 in good health. This chain connects TRBV27 to TRBJ1-5, with D perhaps TRBD1 (5 bases). Sequencing input: blood. The CDR3 DNA reads TGTGCCAGCGGGGCGGCTGGGACTCAGCCCCAGCATTTT. It encodes CASGAAGTQPQHF.